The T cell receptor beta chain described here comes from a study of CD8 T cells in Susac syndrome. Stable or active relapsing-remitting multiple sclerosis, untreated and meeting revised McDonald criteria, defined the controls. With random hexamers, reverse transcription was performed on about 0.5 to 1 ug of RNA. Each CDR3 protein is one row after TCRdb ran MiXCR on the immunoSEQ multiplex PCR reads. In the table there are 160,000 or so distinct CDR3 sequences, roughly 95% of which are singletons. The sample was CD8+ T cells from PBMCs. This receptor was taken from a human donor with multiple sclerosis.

CDR3 region: CASSQVWGTEAFF. In DNA form, the CDR3 reads TGTGCCAGCAGCCAGGTGTGGGGCACTGAAGCTTTCTTT. The chain links TRBV11-2 to TRBJ1-1, with D uncertain. V lost 5 bases and J lost 4, with 11 bases in between. Germline assignment: CDR1 SGHAT and CDR2 FQNNGV. The CDR3 is 13 residues long.